This T cell receptor beta chain originates from a study of human T cells and chemical hapten exposure. Extraction yielded total RNA from whole blood (unfractionated). The CDR3 has 14 amino acids. Germline V gene data show CDR1 as SEHNR and CDR2 as FQNEAQ (reference sequence). Trimming stripped 1 base from V and 7 bases from J, with 13 bases between. Findings and limits, study-wide: No shift was seen in TCRs above 1 in 1000 frequency with DPC sensitization.

Each CDR3 protein is one row after TCRdb ran MiXCR on the 5' RACE reads. The data hold under 85,000 distinct CDR3 sequences, with more than 7% observed a single time. This clonotype was detected only a few times. Antigen specificity is unknown. The V and J genes are TRBV7-9 and TRBJ1-1; D gene unclear. The clonotype was recovered from a male donor in good health. The DNA for the CDR3 is TGTGCCAGCAGCTTAGTATCTGGACCCATTGAAGCTTTCTTT. It codes for CASSLVSGPIEAFF.